Listed below are T cell receptor beta chains from one sample, sequenced in a study of vaccination and CD4 T cells after COVID-19. Each CDR3 protein gets one entry after TCRdb re-called the PCR reads with MiXCR. The table records approximately 21,000 distinct CDR3 sequences, about three fifths of them present only once. The sequencing here drew on CD4+ T cells from blood, taken before SARS-CoV-2 vaccination. The receptors here all came from a human donor who had recovered from COVID-19. Both conserved end residues are part of each CDR3. A D gene is named only where the DNA matches it firmly. Clone size is not always given. Where it is, it says once, few, many or a class for expanded clones.

clone size: few; V gene: TRBV20-1; D gene: -; CDR3 length: 11; J gene: TRBJ2-5; CDR3 DNA: TGCAGTGCTAGGGCTAGGGAGACCCAGTACTTC; CDR3 protein: CSARARETQYF
clone size: -; V gene: TRBV28; D gene: -; CDR3 length: 13; J gene: TRBJ2-2; CDR3 DNA: TGTGCCAGCAGTACCCGCCCATCGGGGGAGCTGTTTTTT; CDR3 protein: CASSTRPSGELFF
clone size: -; V gene: TRBV20-1; D gene: TRBD2; CDR3 length: 14; J gene: TRBJ2-2; CDR3 DNA: TGCAGTGCCCAGCGGGAGGGGAACACCGGGGAGCTGTTTTTT; CDR3 protein: CSAQREGNTGELFF
clone size: few; V gene: TRBV7-8; D gene: -; CDR3 length: 13; J gene: TRBJ2-3; CDR3 DNA: TGTGCCAGCAGCGATCAGGGTTTGGATACGCAGTATTTT; CDR3 protein: CASSDQGLDTQYF
clone size: once; V gene: TRBV6-5; D gene: -; CDR3 length: 13; J gene: TRBJ1-6; CDR3 DNA: TGTGCCAGCAGATTAGTCGAACGATCACCCCTCCACTTT; CDR3 protein: CASRLVERSPLHF
clone size: -; V gene: TRBV27; D gene: TRBD2; CDR3 length: 14; J gene: TRBJ2-5; CDR3 DNA: TGTGCCAGCAGTTCCTTAGCGGGAGTAGAGACCCAGTACTTC; CDR3 protein: CASSSLAGVETQYF
clone size: -; V gene: TRBV28; D gene: TRBD1; CDR3 length: 16; J gene: TRBJ2-1; CDR3 DNA: TGTGCCAGCAGCTCCGGGACAGGGACGACCTACAATGAGCAGTTCTTC; CDR3 protein: CASSSGTGTTYNEQFF
clone size: -; V gene: TRBV18; D gene: -; CDR3 length: 14; J gene: TRBJ1-6; CDR3 DNA: TGTGCCAGCTCACCCCGGACCCAGAATTCACCCCTCCACTTT; CDR3 protein: CASSPRTQNSPLHF
clone size: -; V gene: TRBV25-1; D gene: -; CDR3 length: 12; J gene: TRBJ2-7; CDR3 DNA: TGTGCCAGCAGACCCGAAGGGTACGAGCAGTACTTC; CDR3 protein: CASRPEGYEQYF
clone size: -; V gene: TRBV20-1; D gene: TRBD2; CDR3 length: 16; J gene: TRBJ2-3; CDR3 DNA: TGCAGTGCTCCCGCCGGGACTAGGGGGGTGGGAGATGCGCAGTATTTT; CDR3 protein: CSAPAGTRGVGDAQYF
clone size: -; V gene: TRBV12-3/TRBV12-4; D gene: -; CDR3 length: 15; J gene: TRBJ1-2; CDR3 DNA: TGTGCCAGCAGTTTGCGAGCGGATACTAACTATGGCTACACCTTC; CDR3 protein: CASSLRADTNYGYTF
clone size: few; V gene: TRBV6-1; D gene: -; CDR3 length: 15; J gene: TRBJ1-4; CDR3 DNA: TGTGCCAGCAGTGATCCAGGGGCAACTAATGAAAAACTGTTTTTT; CDR3 protein: CASSDPGATNEKLFF
clone size: -; V gene: TRBV5-1; D gene: -; CDR3 length: 14; J gene: TRBJ1-2; CDR3 DNA: TGCGCCAGCAGCTTAACAGGGCCCCAGGATGGCTACACCTTC; CDR3 protein: CASSLTGPQDGYTF
clone size: few; V gene: TRBV12-5; D gene: TRBD2; CDR3 length: 20; J gene: TRBJ2-1; CDR3 DNA: TGTGCTAGTGGTTTGGTGGTTAGCGGGAGGTCCTACTCGGGCTACAATGAGCAGTTCTTC; CDR3 protein: CASGLVVSGRSYSGYNEQFF